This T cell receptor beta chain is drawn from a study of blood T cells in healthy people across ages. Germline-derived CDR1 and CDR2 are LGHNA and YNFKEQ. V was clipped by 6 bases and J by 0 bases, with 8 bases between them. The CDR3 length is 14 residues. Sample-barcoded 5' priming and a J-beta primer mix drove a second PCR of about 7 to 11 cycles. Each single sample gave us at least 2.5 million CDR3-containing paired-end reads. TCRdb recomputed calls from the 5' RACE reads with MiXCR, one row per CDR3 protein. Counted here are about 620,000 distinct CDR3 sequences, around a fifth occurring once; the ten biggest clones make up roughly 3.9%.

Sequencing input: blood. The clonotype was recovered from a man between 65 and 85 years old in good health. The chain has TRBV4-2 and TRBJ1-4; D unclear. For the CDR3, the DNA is TGTGCCAGCAGACCGCCGGCAACTAATGAAAAACTGTTTTTT. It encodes CASRPPATNEKLFF.